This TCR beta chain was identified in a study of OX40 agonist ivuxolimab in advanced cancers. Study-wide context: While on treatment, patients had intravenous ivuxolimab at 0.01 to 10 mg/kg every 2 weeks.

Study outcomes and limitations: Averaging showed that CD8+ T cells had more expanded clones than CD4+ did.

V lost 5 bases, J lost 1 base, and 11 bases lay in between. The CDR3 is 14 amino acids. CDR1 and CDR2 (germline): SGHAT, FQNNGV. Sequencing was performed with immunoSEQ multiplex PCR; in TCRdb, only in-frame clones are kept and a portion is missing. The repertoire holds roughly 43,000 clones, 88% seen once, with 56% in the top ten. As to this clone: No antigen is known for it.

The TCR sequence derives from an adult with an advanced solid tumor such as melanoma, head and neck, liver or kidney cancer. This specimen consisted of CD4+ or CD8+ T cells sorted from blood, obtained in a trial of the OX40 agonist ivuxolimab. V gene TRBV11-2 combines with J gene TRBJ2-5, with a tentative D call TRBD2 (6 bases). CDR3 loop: CASSMSGSQETQYF. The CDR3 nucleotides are TGTGCCAGCAGCATGAGCGGGTCCCAAGAGACCCAGTACTTC.